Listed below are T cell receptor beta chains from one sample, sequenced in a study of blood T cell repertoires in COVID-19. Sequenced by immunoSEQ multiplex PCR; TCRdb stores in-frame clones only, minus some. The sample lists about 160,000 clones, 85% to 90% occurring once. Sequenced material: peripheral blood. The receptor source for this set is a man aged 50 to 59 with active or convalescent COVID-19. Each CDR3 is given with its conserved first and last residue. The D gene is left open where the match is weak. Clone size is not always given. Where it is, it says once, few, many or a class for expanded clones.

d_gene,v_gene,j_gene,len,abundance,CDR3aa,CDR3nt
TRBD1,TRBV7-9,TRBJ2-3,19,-,CASSSQGQGPSSQLDTQYF,TGTGCCAGCAGCTCCCAAGGACAGGGCCCTAGCTCTCAACTAGATACGCAGTATTTT
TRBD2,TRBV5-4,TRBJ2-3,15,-,CASSFTSGKSDTQYF,TGTGCCAGCAGCTTTACTAGCGGGAAGTCAGATACGCAGTATTTT
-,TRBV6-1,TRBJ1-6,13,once,CASNMNGDSPLHF,TGTGCCAGCAACATGAACGGAGATTCACCCCTCCACTTT
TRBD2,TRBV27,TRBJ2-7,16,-,CASSFFRTSGFHEQYF,TGTGCCAGCAGTTTTTTTAGGACTAGCGGGTTTCACGAGCAGTACTTC
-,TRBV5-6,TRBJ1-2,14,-,CASSLEIVDYGYTF,TGTGCCAGCAGCTTGGAGATCGTAGACTATGGCTACACCTTC
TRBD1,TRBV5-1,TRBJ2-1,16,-,CASSLGGQRTGNEQFF,TGCGCCAGCAGCTTGGGGGGACAGAGGACGGGGAATGAGCAGTTCTTC
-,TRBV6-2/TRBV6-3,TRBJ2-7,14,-,CASSYIAGLDEQYF,TGTGCCAGCAGTTATATTGCGGGTTTGGACGAGCAGTACTTC
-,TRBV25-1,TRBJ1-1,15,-,CASSDSAKAFTEAFF,TGTGCCAGCAGTGATTCGGCGAAAGCGTTCACTGAAGCTTTCTTT
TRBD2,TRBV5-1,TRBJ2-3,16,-,CASSMIAGAARDTQYF,TGCGCCAGCAGCATGATAGCGGGGGCGGCTCGGGATACGCAGTATTTT
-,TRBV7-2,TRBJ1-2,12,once,CASSYNNYGYTF,TGTGCCAGCAGCTACAATAACTATGGCTACACCTTC
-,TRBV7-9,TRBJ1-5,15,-,CASSLAGGDNQPQHF,TGTGCCAGCAGCTTAGCAGGGGGGGACAATCAGCCCCAGCATTTT
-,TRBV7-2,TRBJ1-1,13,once,CASSLMSYTEAFF,TGTGCCAGCAGCTTAATGAGTTACACTGAAGCTTTCTTT
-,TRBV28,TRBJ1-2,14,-,CASSSTGISYGYTF,TGTGCCAGCAGTTCAACCGGGATCTCCTATGGCTACACCTTC
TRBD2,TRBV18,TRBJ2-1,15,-,CASSPGLAGGIEQFF,TGTGCCAGCTCACCTGGACTAGCGGGAGGCATTGAGCAGTTCTTC
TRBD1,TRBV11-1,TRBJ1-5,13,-,CASSGDRNQPQHF,TGTGCCAGCAGCGGGGACAGAAATCAGCCCCAGCATTTT
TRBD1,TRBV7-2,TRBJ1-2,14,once,CASSLEGTGGGYTF,TGTGCCAGCAGCTTAGAGGGGACAGGGGGCGGCTACACCTTC
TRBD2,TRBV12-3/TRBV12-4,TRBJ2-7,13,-,CASTRGEGGEQYF,TGTGCCAGCACCCGGGGGGAAGGAGGCGAGCAGTACTTC
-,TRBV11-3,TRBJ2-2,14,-,CASSLVGSTGELFF,TGTGCCAGCAGCTTAGTGGGCAGTACCGGGGAGCTGTTTTTT
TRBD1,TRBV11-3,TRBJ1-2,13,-,CASSLTGTGVPTF,TGTGCCAGCAGCTTAACCGGGACAGGGGTTCCAACCTTC
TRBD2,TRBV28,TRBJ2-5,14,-,CASSELAGRETQYF,TGTGCCAGCAGTGAACTAGCGGGTAGGGAGACCCAGTACTTC
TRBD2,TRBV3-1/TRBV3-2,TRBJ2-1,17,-,CASSQEQTSGGASEQFF,TGTGCCAGCAGCCAAGAGCAGACTAGCGGGGGGGCTAGTGAGCAGTTCTTC
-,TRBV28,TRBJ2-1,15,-,CASKQQGTSYNEQFF,TGTGCCAGCAAACAACAGGGTACCTCCTACAATGAGCAGTTCTTC
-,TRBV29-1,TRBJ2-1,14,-,CSVVASGLYNEQFF,TGCAGCGTTGTCGCGTCAGGGCTCTACAATGAGCAGTTCTTC
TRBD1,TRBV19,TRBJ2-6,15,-,CASRTGNSGANVLTF,TGTGCCAGTCGGACAGGGAACTCTGGGGCCAACGTCCTGACTTTC
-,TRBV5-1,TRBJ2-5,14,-,CASSSGGIQETQYF,TGCGCCAGCAGCTCAGGGGGGATACAAGAGACCCAGTACTTC
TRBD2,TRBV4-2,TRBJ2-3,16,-,CASSRETSGGTDTQYF,TGTGCCAGCAGCCGAGAGACTAGCGGGGGCACAGATACGCAGTATTTT
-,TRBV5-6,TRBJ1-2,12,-,CASSLEGRGYTF,TGTGCCAGCAGCTTGGAGGGGCGAGGCTACACCTTC
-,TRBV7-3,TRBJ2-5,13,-,CASSLTVEETQYF,TGTGCCAGCAGCTTAACGGTTGAGGAGACCCAGTACTTC
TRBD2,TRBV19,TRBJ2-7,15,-,CASSTYSGVPNEQYF,TGTGCCAGTAGTACCTATAGCGGGGTCCCCAACGAGCAGTACTTC
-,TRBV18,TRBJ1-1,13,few,CASSLQVNTEAFF,TGTGCCAGCTCCCTACAGGTGAACACTGAAGCTTTCTTT
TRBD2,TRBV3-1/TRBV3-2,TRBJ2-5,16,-,CASSRGTSGARETQYF,TGTGCCAGCAGCCGTGGGACTAGCGGGGCACGGGAGACCCAGTACTTC
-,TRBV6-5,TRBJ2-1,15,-,CASSYSGTAYNEQFF,TGTGCCAGCAGTTACTCGGGCACAGCCTACAATGAGCAGTTCTTC